This T cell receptor (beta chain) was observed in a study of T cells in tuberculosis. Whole-study findings and limits: Active tuberculosis alpha repertoires lay closer to GMM-specific TCRs than controls'. Active tuberculosis cases were adults; controls were adolescents. Classification accuracy was 80% to 90% (AUROC roughly 0.88) with the GMM-specific repertoire.

Assay: immunoSEQ multiplex PCR; the TCRdb copy retains only in-frame clones and omits some. The sample has more than 35,000 clones; 90% to 95% are singletons. Of note for this clone: The antigen remains unidentified.

Germline assignment: CDR1 SGHTA and CDR2 FQGNSA. The CDR3 covers 19 residues. V was pared by 5 bases and J by 8 bases, with 17 bases of the junction left unmatched. This clonotype was obtained from a donor aged 10-29 years with latent tuberculosis or without tuberculosis infection. The genes are TRBV7-2 and TRBJ2-1; TRBD2 matches 14 bases. Sequenced input: PBMCs. Here the CDR3 DNA reads TGTGCCAGCAGCACCACGGGACTAGCGGGAGTTCGGGGCCGGGATGAGCAGTTCTTC. Amino acid sequence: CASSTTGLAGVRGRDEQFF.